This T cell receptor (beta chain) was documented in a study of blood T cell repertoires in COVID-19. Whole-study context: Samples came from the United States, Italy and Spain, spanning acute and convalescent COVID-19.

Sequencing used immunoSEQ multiplex PCR; TCRdb keeps in-frame clones, though not all of them. In the table there are 350,000 to 500,000 clones, over 85% of which are singletons. V lost 5 bases to trimming and J lost 4 bases; unmatched junction nucleotides: 5. Per germline, CDR1 MNHEY and CDR2 SMNVEV (reference sequence). The CDR3 contains 14 residues. While infection was still active, Seattle patients were enrolled and then followed longitudinally. The chain combines TRBV27 with TRBJ1-5, with TRBD1 matching 7 bases. The receptor was derived from a young man with COVID-19, enrolled during active disease. Material: peripheral blood. The CDR3 spells CASSITGANQPQHF. DNA of the CDR3: TGTGCCAGCAGTATAACAGGGGCTAATCAGCCCCAGCATTTT.